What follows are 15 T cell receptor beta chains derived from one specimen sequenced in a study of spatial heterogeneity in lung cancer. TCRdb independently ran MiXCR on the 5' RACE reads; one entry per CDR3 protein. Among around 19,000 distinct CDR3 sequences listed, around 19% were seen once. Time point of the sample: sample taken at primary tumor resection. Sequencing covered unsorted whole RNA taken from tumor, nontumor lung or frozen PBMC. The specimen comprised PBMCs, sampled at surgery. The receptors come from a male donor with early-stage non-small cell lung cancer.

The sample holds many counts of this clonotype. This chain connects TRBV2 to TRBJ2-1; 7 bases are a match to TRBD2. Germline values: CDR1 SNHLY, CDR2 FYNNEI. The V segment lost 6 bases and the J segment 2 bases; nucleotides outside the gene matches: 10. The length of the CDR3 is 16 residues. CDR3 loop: CASRALSSGAYNEQFF. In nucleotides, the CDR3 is TGTGCCAGCAGGGCCCTCTCTAGCGGCGCCTACAATGAGCAGTTCTTC.

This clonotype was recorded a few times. The CDR3 coding sequence is TGTGCCAGCAGCTTGGCTATCCGGGCGAGAGACAATGAGCAGTTCTTC. This encodes CASSLAIRARDNEQFF. The chain joins TRBV5-4 to TRBJ2-1, with unresolved D. The V gene lost 0 bases and the J gene lost 5 bases, with 15 bases spanning the gap. Per the germline V gene, CDR1 is SGHNT and CDR2 is YYREEE (reference sequence). The CDR3 totals 16 residues.

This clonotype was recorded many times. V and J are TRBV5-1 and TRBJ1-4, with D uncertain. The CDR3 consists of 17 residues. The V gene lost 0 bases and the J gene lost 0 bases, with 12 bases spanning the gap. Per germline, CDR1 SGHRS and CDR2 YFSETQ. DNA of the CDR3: TGCGCCAGCAGCTTGGTCCGGGAAACGACAACTAATGAAAAACTGTTTTTT. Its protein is CASSLVRETTTNEKLFF.

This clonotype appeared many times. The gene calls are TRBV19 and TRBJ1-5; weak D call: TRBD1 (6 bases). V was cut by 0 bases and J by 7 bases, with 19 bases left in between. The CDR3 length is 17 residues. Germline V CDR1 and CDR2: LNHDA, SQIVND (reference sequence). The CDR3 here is CASSIEGGRGAGQPQHF. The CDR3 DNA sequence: TGTGCCAGTAGTATAGAAGGGGGTAGGGGGGCTGGACAGCCCCAGCATTTT.

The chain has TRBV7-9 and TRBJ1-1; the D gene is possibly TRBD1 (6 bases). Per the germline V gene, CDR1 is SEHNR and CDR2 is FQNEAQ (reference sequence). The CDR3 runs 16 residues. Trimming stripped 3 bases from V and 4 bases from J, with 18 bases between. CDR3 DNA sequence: TGTGCCAGCAGCTTTGGGGGGCCCGCAGGGACCACTGAAGCTTTCTTT. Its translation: CASSFGGPAGTTEAFF.

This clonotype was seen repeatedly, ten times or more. Written as DNA, the CDR3 is TGTGCCAGCAGTGGCAGGGGCCCCCTCTATGGCTACACCTTC. Amino acid sequence: CASSGRGPLYGYTF. This chain links TRBV2 with TRBJ1-2, with D perhaps TRBD1 (6 bases). This CDR3 comprises 14 residues. V lost 4 bases and J 4 bases, leaving 13 bases between the germline ends. CDR1 and CDR2 from the germline V gene are SNHLY and FYNNEI.

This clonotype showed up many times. In nucleotides, the CDR3 is TGTGCCAGCAGTTTATCGGGCCTTTCTGGGGGGCAGCCCCAGCATTTT. Translation: CASSLSGLSGGQPQHF. The V call is TRBV12-3 or TRBV12-4, the J call TRBJ1-5, with TRBD1 as a possible D gene (5 bases). Between the trimmed V and J ends, which lost 2 bases and 7 bases, there was a span of 18 bases. The CDR3 is 16 amino acids.

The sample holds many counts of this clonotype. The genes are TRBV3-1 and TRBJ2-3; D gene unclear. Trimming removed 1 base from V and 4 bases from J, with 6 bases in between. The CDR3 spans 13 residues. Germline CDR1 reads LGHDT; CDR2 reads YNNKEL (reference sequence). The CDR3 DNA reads TGTGCCAGCAGCCAAGTATTGGCAGATACGCAGTATTTT. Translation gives CASSQVLADTQYF.

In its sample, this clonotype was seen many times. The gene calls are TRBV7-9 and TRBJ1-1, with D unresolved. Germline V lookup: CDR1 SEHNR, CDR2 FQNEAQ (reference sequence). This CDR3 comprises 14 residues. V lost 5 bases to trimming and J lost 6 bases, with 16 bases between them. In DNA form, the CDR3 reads TGTGCCAGCAGCGCCAAGTCAGGTTACGCTGAAGCTTTCTTT. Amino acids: CASSAKSGYAEAFF.

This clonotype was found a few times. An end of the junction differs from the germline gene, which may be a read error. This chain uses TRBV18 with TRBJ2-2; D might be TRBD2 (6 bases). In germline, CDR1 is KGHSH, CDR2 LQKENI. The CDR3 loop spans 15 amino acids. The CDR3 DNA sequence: TGTGCCAGTTCACGGGGGATTTATGACACCGGGGAGCTGTTTTTT. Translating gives CASSRGIYDTGELFF.

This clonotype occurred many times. The CDR3 here is CASSSWSYEQYF. The CDR3 coding sequence is TGTGCCAGCAGCTCGTGGTCTTACGAGCAGTACTTC. This chain uses TRBV7-8 with TRBJ2-7; D is ambiguous. The CDR3 contains 12 residues. Germline V gives CDR1 SGHVS, CDR2 FQNEAQ. V lost 4 bases, J lost 4 bases, and 8 bases lay in between.

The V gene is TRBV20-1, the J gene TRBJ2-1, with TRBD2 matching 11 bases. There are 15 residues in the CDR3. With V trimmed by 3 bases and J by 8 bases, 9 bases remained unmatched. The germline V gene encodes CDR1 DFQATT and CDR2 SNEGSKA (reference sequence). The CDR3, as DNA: TGCAGTGCTAGTGGCCTAGCGGGGGGTCTCGATGAGCAGTTCTTC. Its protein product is CSASGLAGGLDEQFF.

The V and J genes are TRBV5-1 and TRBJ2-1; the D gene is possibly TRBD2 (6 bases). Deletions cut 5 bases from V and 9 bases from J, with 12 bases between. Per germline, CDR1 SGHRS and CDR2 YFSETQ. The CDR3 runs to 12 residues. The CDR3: CASRGGAVEQFF. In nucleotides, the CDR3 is TGCGCCAGCAGAGGAGGGGCAGTTGAGCAGTTCTTC.

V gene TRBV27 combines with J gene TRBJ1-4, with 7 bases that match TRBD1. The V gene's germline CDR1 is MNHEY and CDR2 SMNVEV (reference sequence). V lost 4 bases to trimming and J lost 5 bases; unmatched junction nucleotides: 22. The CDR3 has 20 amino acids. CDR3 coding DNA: TGTGCCAGCAGTTGGGGGATCCCGGGACAGAATTTAGGGGAAAATGAAAAACTGTTTTTT. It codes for CASSWGIPGQNLGENEKLFF.

The CDR3 nucleotides read TGTGCCTGGGGGGAGGGACATCATCGAGAAAAACTGTTTTTT. Protein: CAWGEGHHREKLFF. The chain is built from TRBV30 and TRBJ1-4; a weak D match, TRBD1 (6 bases). V was pared by 5 bases and J by 8 bases, with 18 bases between. Looked up from germline, CDR1 is GTSNPN and CDR2 is SVGIG (reference sequence). This CDR3 has 14 residues.